The next 30 T cell receptor beta chains were all read from a single sample in a study of identical twins. TCRdb fed the 5' RACE reads into MiXCR, producing one record per CDR3 protein. The table includes 1.5 million to 2 million distinct CDR3 sequences, about 32% detected once. Sequenced: cord blood. The receptors derive from a newborn girl in good health.

The chain employs TRBV7-2 and TRBJ2-1, with 13 bases lining up with TRBD2. Germline CDR1 is SGHTA and CDR2 is FQGNSA. The CDR3 contains 20 residues. The junction had 19 bases not matched to a gene; V was cut back by 2 bases and J by 9 bases. CDR3 loop: CASSLNEPFGTSGIGGEQFF. The CDR3 bases are TGTGCCAGCAGCTTAAACGAACCTTTCGGGACTAGCGGGATAGGCGGTGAGCAGTTCTTC.

This clonotype came up a few times. The CDR3 nucleotides are TGCAGTGCTAGATTAGCGGGATACGTTTATGAGCAGTTCTTC. It translates to CSARLAGYVYEQFF. The chain links TRBV20-1 to TRBJ2-1; 8 bases fit TRBD2. The J segment lost 8 bases and the V segment lost 2 bases, leaving 8 bases of the junction unmatched. This CDR3 comprises 14 residues. The germline V gene has CDR1 DFQATT and CDR2 SNEGSKA (reference sequence).

This clonotype was detected a few times. V and J are TRBV27 and TRBJ2-5; D is undetermined. Trimming took off 8 bases at V and 11 bases at J, with 24 bases between the two ends. Germline lookup yields CDR1 MNHEY and CDR2 SMNVEV (reference sequence). This CDR3 is 14 amino acids long. As DNA, the CDR3 is TGTGCCAGCTCAAGACTGACAAAAGCCAATGAGCAGTACTTC. It specifies CASSRLTKANEQYF.

This clonotype was detected ten times or more. V is TRBV4-2 and J is TRBJ2-5; D is possibly TRBD1 (6 bases). CDR1 and CDR2 from the germline V gene are LGHNA and YNFKEQ. This CDR3 has 13 amino acids. Trimming shortened V by 8 bases and J by 2 bases, and 12 bases separated the two germline ends. As DNA, the CDR3 is TGTGCCAGCGCGAAAGACAGGCAAGAGACCCAGTACTTC. Translating it yields CASAKDRQETQYF.

The J gene is TRBJ2-7, the V gene TRBV7-9; TRBD1 matches at 7 bases. This CDR3 is 14 amino acids long. Per germline, CDR1 SEHNR and CDR2 FQNEAQ (reference sequence). V was clipped by 4 bases and J by 5 bases; unmatched bases: 8. The CDR3 DNA reads TGTGCCAGCAGCTCTAGACAGGGCATCAACGAGCAGTACTTC. Translated: CASSSRQGINEQYF.

In its sample, this clonotype was seen a few times. The chain couples TRBV7-9 to TRBJ1-2, with TRBD1 as a possible D gene (5 bases). The CDR3 totals 14 residues. Trimming stripped 5 bases from V and 3 bases from J, with 13 bases between. Germline CDR1 and CDR2: SEHNR and FQNEAQ (reference sequence). The DNA for the CDR3 is TGTGCCAGCAGCCCCAGGGACGGATACTATGGCTACACCTTC. Translated, it gives CASSPRDGYYGYTF.

This clonotype occurred many times. This chain connects TRBV20-1 to TRBJ1-2, with D uncertain. The CDR3 is 15 residues long. Germline lookup yields CDR1 DFQATT and CDR2 SNEGSKA (reference sequence). With 0 bases removed from V and 0 bases from J, the gap between germline ends came to 11 bases. The CDR3 DNA sequence: TGCAGTGCTAGAGATCCCCCGGGAGCTAACTATGGCTACACCTTC. Its translation: CSARDPPGANYGYTF.

This clonotype has only a few counts. This sequence joins TRBV29-1 and TRBJ1-2, with D possibly being TRBD1 (5 bases). CDR1 SQVTM and CDR2 ANQGSEA come from the germline V gene. The CDR3 extends over 13 amino acids. V dropped 6 bases and J dropped 0 bases, with 11 bases sitting between them. CDR3 residues: CSVYRDSNYGYTF. The CDR3, as DNA: TGCAGCGTCTACCGGGACTCTAACTATGGCTACACCTTC.

This sequence joins TRBV3-1 and TRBJ2-2, with D possibly matching TRBD1 (7 bases). The CDR3 has 17 residues. CDR1 is LGHDT, CDR2 YNNKEL, per germline (reference sequence). The V end was cut by 5 bases, the J end by 4 bases, with 20 bases between. The CDR3 spells CASSSRGAGRGTGELFF. CDR3 sequence (DNA): TGTGCCAGCAGCTCCAGGGGGGCGGGACGTGGCACCGGGGAGCTGTTTTTT.

This clonotype came up many times. The CDR3: CSALKATDTQYF. CDR3 bases: TGCAGTGCTCTTAAAGCGACAGATACGCAGTATTTT. The chain employs TRBV20-1 and TRBJ2-3; D not resolved. Trimming left V 5 bases short and J 3 bases short, with 9 bases between. The CDR3 covers 12 residues. Germline loops: CDR1 DFQATT, CDR2 SNEGSKA (reference sequence).

This chain links TRBV18 with TRBJ2-3; tentatively, D is TRBD2 (5 bases). In germline, CDR1 is KGHSH, CDR2 LQKENI. This CDR3 has 16 amino acids. Trimming took 5 bases from V and 2 from J, leaving 17 bases between them. The CDR3 nucleotides are TGTGCCAGCTCAGATGGAGCTAGCTGGATCACAGATACGCAGTATTTT. Protein product: CASSDGASWITDTQYF. The full variable domain, completed using reference TRBV18 and TRBJ2-3, is NAGVMQNPRHLVRRRGQEARLRCSPMKGHSHVYWYRQLPEEGLKFMVYLQKENIIDESGMPKERFSAEFPKEGPSILRIQQVVRGDSAAYFCASSDGASWITDTQYFGPGTRLTVL.

This clonotype was recorded a few times. A junction end diverges from the germline sequence, so it may reflect a read error. The CDR3 spells CASSISYSNQPQHF. CDR3 bases: TGTGCCAGCAGTATATCCTATAGCAATCAGCCCCAGCATTTT. The chain links TRBV27 to TRBJ1-5; D is undetermined. From germline, CDR1 is MNHEY and CDR2 SMNVEV (reference sequence). The CDR3 totals 14 residues.

This clonotype was counted once. The chain employs TRBV20-1 and TRBJ2-7, with TRBD2 matching over 9 bases. The V segment lost 2 bases and the J segment 7 bases; nucleotides outside the gene matches: 12. This CDR3 is built from 15 residues. Germline V gives CDR1 DFQATT, CDR2 SNEGSKA (reference sequence). CDR3 sequence (DNA): TGCAGTGCTAGACCCCTAGCGGGATCCTACAATGAGCAGTACTTC. It encodes CSARPLAGSYNEQYF.

CDR3 amino acids: CASSPSLAGATGIYNEQFF. The CDR3 DNA follows: TGTGCCAGCAGCCCCTCATTAGCGGGGGCGACGGGGATATACAATGAGCAGTTCTTC. The rearrangement links TRBV7-2 to TRBJ2-1; 9 bases agree with TRBD2. Looked up from germline, CDR1 is SGHTA and CDR2 is FQGNSA. This CDR3 is 19 amino acids long. V gave up 5 bases and J gave up 4 bases; unmatched junction bases: 18.

The table lists this clonotype with a few counts. In DNA, the CDR3 is TGCAGTGCTACAGACAGGGGGGTAGGCTCCTACGAGCAGTACTTC. Translation gives CSATDRGVGSYEQYF. The V gene is TRBV20-1, the J gene TRBJ2-7; TRBD1 matches at 9 bases. CDR1 and CDR2 (germline): DFQATT, SNEGSKA (reference sequence). This CDR3 has 15 amino acids. V lost 4 bases and J lost 0; bases outside the gene matches: 7.

J is TRBJ1-5 and V is TRBV3-1, with 9 bases that match TRBD1. Germline assignment: CDR1 LGHDT and CDR2 YNNKEL (reference sequence). CDR3 length equals 16 residues. The V and J ends lost 2 bases and 4 bases, in that order; junction bases with no gene match: 6. CDR3 bases: TGTGCCAGCAGCCAACAATCCGGGACAGGGAATCAGCCCCAGCATTTT. Translating it yields CASSQQSGTGNQPQHF.

This clonotype was picked up one time. A much larger clone is a single base away; this may be a read error. J is TRBJ2-7 and V is TRBV29-1; 7 bases are a match to TRBD2. Trimming took 7 bases from V and 4 from J; bases not matched to a gene: 16. Germline V gene lookup returns CDR1 SQVTM and CDR2 ANQGSEA. This CDR3 spans 15 amino acids. This CDR3 reads CSAGYRGDLAYEQYF. The CDR3 DNA sequence: TGCAGCGCTGGATATCGGGGGGATTTAGCTTACGAGCAGTACTTC.

This clonotype was recorded at least ten times. V gene TRBV6-2 or TRBV6-3 combines with J gene TRBJ2-1; 7 bases agree with TRBD2. The CDR3 sequence is 15 residues long. The germline gives CDR1 MNHEY, CDR2 SVGEGT. Losses at the gene ends were 2 bases for V and 4 bases for J; bases not matched to a gene: 5. The CDR3 coding sequence is TGTGCCAGCAGTTACCTGGGACTATCATACAATGAGCAGTTCTTC. It encodes CASSYLGLSYNEQFF.

J is TRBJ2-3 and V is TRBV12-3 or TRBV12-4; no definite D call. Trimming removed 6 bases at V and 4 bases at J, with 8 bases between. The CDR3 loop spans 12 amino acids. This CDR3 reads CASSFQSDTQYF. The CDR3 nucleotides are TGTGCCAGCAGCTTCCAGTCAGATACGCAGTATTTT.

CDR3 residues: CASSSLPGPQNTEAFF. Written as DNA, the CDR3 is TGTGCCAGCAGCTCCCTCCCGGGACCTCAGAACACTGAAGCTTTCTTT. The V gene is TRBV11-2, the J gene TRBJ1-1, with D possibly matching TRBD1 (5 bases). This CDR3 is 16 amino acids long. Germline loops: CDR1 SGHAT, CDR2 FQNNGV. Trimming cost V 4 bases and J 1 base, with 16 bases left between them.

The CDR3 region is CATSDSGTGGYGYTF. The CDR3 DNA sequence: TGTGCCACCAGTGATTCCGGGACAGGGGGCTATGGCTACACCTTC. This chain connects TRBV24-1 to TRBJ1-2; the match to TRBD1 covers 11 bases. The CDR3 totals 15 residues. The V gene's germline CDR1 is KGHDR and CDR2 SFDVKD. V lost 2 bases to trimming and J lost 4 bases; unmatched junction nucleotides: 2.

This chain uses TRBV20-1 with TRBJ1-1; tentatively, D is TRBD1 (5 bases). This CDR3 is built from 13 residues. Looked up from germline, CDR1 is DFQATT and CDR2 is SNEGSKA (reference sequence). Trimming shortened V by 3 bases and J by 7 bases, and 15 bases separated the two germline ends. CDR3 in DNA: TGCAGTGCTAGCCTATTTCGGGGGGGTGAAGCTTTCTTT. It encodes CSASLFRGGEAFF.

The chain uses TRBV15 and TRBJ2-1, with 11 bases that match TRBD2. CDR1 and CDR2 from the germline V gene are LNHNV and YYDKDF (reference sequence). CDR3 size: 18 residues. Trimming cost V 5 bases and J 4 bases; bases outside gene matches: 13. The CDR3 nucleotides read TGTGCCACCAGCGGAAGAATAGATACTAGCGGGAGATACAATGAGCAGTTCTTC. Translating it yields CATSGRIDTSGRYNEQFF. The full variable domain, completed using reference TRBV15 and TRBJ2-1, is DAMVIQNPRYQVTQFGKPVTLSCSQTLNHNVMYWYQQKSSQAPKLLFHYYDKDFNNEADTPDNFQSRRPNTSFCFLDIRSPGLGDTAMYLCATSGRIDTSGRYNEQFFGPGTRLTVL.

V and J are TRBV20-1 and TRBJ2-7, with D perhaps matching TRBD1 or TRBD2 (5 bases each). Germline CDR1 reads DFQATT; CDR2 reads SNEGSKA (reference sequence). This CDR3 has 14 amino acids. The ends were cut back, 2 bases at V and 5 bases at J, with 16 bases in the middle. In DNA, the CDR3 is TGCAGTGCTAGATACCGACAGCGGTACAACGAGCAGTACTTC. It codes for CSARYRQRYNEQYF.

The chain couples TRBV14 to TRBJ1-1; TRBD1 is a possible D gene (5 bases). The CDR3 totals 16 residues. The V end lost 4 bases, the J end lost 0 bases, and 15 bases lay between the germline ends. Germline CDR1 SGHDN, CDR2 FVKESK. CDR3 sequence: CASSLWAGIMNTEAFF. The CDR3 bases are TGTGCCAGCAGCCTCTGGGCAGGGATCATGAACACTGAAGCTTTCTTT.

The chain carries TRBV29-1 and TRBJ2-5; no reliable D call. The V end lost 0 bases, the J end lost 14 bases, and 19 bases lay between the germline ends. Germline V gene lookup returns CDR1 SQVTM and CDR2 ANQGSEA. The CDR3 consists of 13 residues. The chain's CDR3 is CSVEDRTKKEHYF. CDR3 coding DNA: TGCAGCGTTGAAGATCGAACCAAAAAGGAGCACTACTTC.

This rearrangement joins TRBV20-1 to TRBJ1-3; D is undetermined. The V gene lost 3 bases and the J gene lost 3 bases, with 3 bases spanning the gap. The CDR3 length is 11 residues. CDR1 is DFQATT, CDR2 SNEGSKA, per germline (reference sequence). CDR3 in DNA: TGCAGTGCTAGTAATGGAAACACCATATATTTT. It codes for CSASNGNTIYF.

The chain combines TRBV25-1 with TRBJ2-7, with 7 bases aligning to TRBD2. The trim removed 1 base at V and 3 bases at J, leaving 3 bases unmatched. The CDR3 contains 14 residues. Germline V gene lookup returns CDR1 MGHDK and CDR2 SYGVNS. This CDR3 reads CASSEWEGHYEQYF. The CDR3 nucleotides are TGTGCCAGCAGTGAATGGGAGGGGCACTACGAGCAGTACTTC.

This clonotype has only a few counts. One base away lies a much larger clone, so this may be a sequencing read error. The rearrangement uses TRBV5-1 and TRBJ2-1; D is possibly TRBD1 (5 bases). The CDR3 length is 14 residues. From germline, CDR1 is SGHRS and CDR2 YFSETQ. Written as DNA, the CDR3 is TGCGCCGGCAGCTTGGACCCGACAGTAGAAGAGCAGTTCTTC. Its translation is CAGSLDPTVEEQFF. Full variable domain (outside the CDR3, taken from reference TRBV5-1 and TRBJ2-1): KAGVTQTPRYLIKTRGQQVTLSCSPISGHRSVSWYQQTPGQGLQFLFEYFSETQRNKGNFPGRFSGRQFSNSRSEMNVSTLELGDSALYLCAGSLDPTVEEQFFGPGTRLTVL.

This clonotype was found a few times. The V and J genes are TRBV20-1 and TRBJ2-1, with 7 nucleotides matching TRBD2. V dropped 5 bases and J dropped 8; count of bases not matched to a gene: 15. This CDR3 comprises 15 residues. The germline V gene has CDR1 DFQATT and CDR2 SNEGSKA (reference sequence). The CDR3 region has the DNA TGCAGTGCTCCTGAGAAGCGGGGTAATTTACATGAGCAGTTCTTC. It translates to CSAPEKRGNLHEQFF.